Following are 30 T cell receptor beta chains from one sample sequenced in a study of shared clonotypes between healthy human individuals. Using immunoSEQ multiplex PCR, the repertoire was profiled, and TCRdb retains in-frame clones only, with some absent. The sample yields about 800,000 clones, 95% to 97% seen once. CD45RO-negative CD8 cells positively selected for CCR7 made up the naive population, which excluded terminally differentiated effector memory CD45RA+ cells. The source material was naive CD8+ T cells sorted from blood. All receptors derive from a young man in good health.

The chain uses TRBV7-9 and TRBJ2-1; 9 bases line up with TRBD1. CDR1 is SEHNR, CDR2 FQNEAQ, per germline (reference sequence). V shed 2 bases and J 5 bases; nucleotides not matched to a gene: 4. The CDR3 is 15 amino acids. CDR3 amino acids: CASSLLDRGHNEQFF. DNA of the CDR3: TGTGCCAGCAGCTTACTGGACAGGGGTCACAATGAGCAGTTCTTC. Together with reference TRBV7-9 and TRBJ2-1, the CDR3 gives the full variable domain: DTGVSQNPRHKITKRGQNVTFRCDPISEHNRLYWYRQTLGQGPEFLTYFQNEAQLEKSRLLSDRFSAERPKGSFSTLEIQRTEQGDSAMYLCASSLLDRGHNEQFFGPGTRLTVL.

The rearrangement links TRBV28 to TRBJ1-2; 12 bases map to TRBD1. The J segment lost 8 bases and the V segment lost 5 bases, leaving 9 bases of the junction unmatched. The CDR3 runs to 15 residues. Germline V lookup: CDR1 MDHEN, CDR2 SYDVKM. The CDR3 sequence is CASSPPGQGALGYTF. In DNA form, the CDR3 reads TGTGCCAGCAGTCCACCGGGACAGGGGGCTTTGGGCTACACCTTC.

The chain links TRBV14 to TRBJ1-2, with 7 nucleotides matching TRBD1. The CDR3 spans 15 residues. Germline V gene lookup returns CDR1 SGHDN and CDR2 FVKESK. With V trimmed by 0 bases and J by 4 bases, 5 bases remained unmatched. The CDR3 nucleotides read TGTGCCAGCAGCCAAGATCCGGGACAGCTCTATGGCTACACCTTC. It codes for CASSQDPGQLYGYTF.

V gene TRBV27 combines with J gene TRBJ2-3, with unresolved D. Per germline, CDR1 MNHEY and CDR2 SMNVEV (reference sequence). The V gene lost 4 bases and the J gene lost 6 bases, with 17 bases spanning the gap. CDR3 length: 15 residues. CDR3 sequence: CASSSLTVGLDTQYF. The CDR3 nucleotides read TGTGCCAGCAGTTCACTGACTGTCGGTCTGGATACGCAGTATTTT.

This clone was recorded once. The chain combines TRBV27 with TRBJ2-1, with D possibly matching TRBD2 (6 bases). V shed 2 bases and J shed 2 bases, with 16 bases lying between them. Looked up from germline, CDR1 is MNHEY and CDR2 is SMNVEV (reference sequence). This CDR3 has 17 amino acids. The CDR3 reads CASSLNPRASAYNEQFF. CDR3 coding DNA: TGTGCCAGCAGTTTAAACCCCCGGGCTAGCGCCTACAATGAGCAGTTCTTC.

The chain recombines TRBV4-1 with TRBJ2-2, with a possible D match to TRBD2 (6 bases). The germline V gene has CDR1 MGHRA and CDR2 YSYEKL. The V end lost 0 bases, the J end lost 5 bases, and 10 bases lay between the germline ends. CDR3 length equals 15 residues. CDR3 region: CASSQEMAGTGELFF. In DNA form, the CDR3 reads TGCGCCAGCAGCCAAGAAATGGCGGGGACCGGGGAGCTGTTTTTT.

This sequence joins TRBV29-1 and TRBJ2-1, with TRBD2 as a possible D gene (5 bases). V lost 3 bases and J lost 3, with 12 bases in between. CDR1 is SQVTM and CDR2 is ANQGSEA in the germline V gene. The CDR3 is 14 amino acids. The CDR3 sequence: CSVDVGEVYNEQFF. In nucleotides, the CDR3 is TGCAGCGTTGACGTGGGAGAGGTCTACAATGAGCAGTTCTTC.

J is TRBJ2-1 and V is TRBV6-5; TRBD2 might be the D (5 bases). CDR3 length: 13 residues. The V and J ends lost 0 bases and 10 bases respectively, with 10 bases between them. Germline V gene lookup returns CDR1 MNHEY and CDR2 SVGAGI. The CDR3, as DNA: TGTGCCAGCAGTTACTCGTCAGGCGGGGAGCAGTTCTTC. Its translation: CASSYSSGGEQFF.

Comments on this clone: Other DNA sequences of this sample code for an identical CDR3. V gene TRBV11-2 combines with J gene TRBJ2-3; unclear D gene. Germline assignment: CDR1 SGHAT and CDR2 FQNNGV. The V gene lost 5 bases and the J gene lost 3 bases, with 3 bases spanning the gap. CDR3 size: 11 residues. The CDR3 DNA sequence: TGTGCCAGCAGCCGAACAGATACGCAGTATTTT. As protein: CASSRTDTQYF.

The rearrangement links TRBV7-9 to TRBJ2-1, with D hard to call. Germline V gene data show CDR1 as SEHNR and CDR2 as FQNEAQ (reference sequence). The CDR3 has 14 residues. Deletions cut 2 bases from V and 9 bases from J, with 14 bases between. CDR3 coding DNA: TGTGCCAGCAGCTTAATCGCACGCACCGGTGAGCAGTTCTTC. Translated, it gives CASSLIARTGEQFF.

V gene TRBV13 combines with J gene TRBJ2-5; 9 nucleotides agree with TRBD2. Trimming cost V 3 bases and J 5 bases; bases outside gene matches: 10. The CDR3 is made up of 16 amino acids. Germline V lookup: CDR1 PRHDT, CDR2 FYEKMQ (reference sequence). CDR3 nucleotide sequence: TGTGCCAGCAGCTTCCCCAGGATAGCGGGAGAGGAGACCCAGTACTTC. Translating it yields CASSFPRIAGEETQYF.

This chain uses TRBV7-9 with TRBJ2-3, with TRBD2 matching 10 bases. With V trimmed by 6 bases and J by 1 base, 4 bases remained unmatched. This CDR3 has 15 residues. Germline V gene sequence: CDR1 SEHNR, CDR2 FQNEAQ (reference sequence). The CDR3 DNA follows: TGTGCCAGCAGGCCACTAGCGGGACGCACAGATACGCAGTATTTT. It is translated as CASRPLAGRTDTQYF.

The chain combines TRBV25-1 with TRBJ2-5; TRBD2 is a possible D gene (7 bases). The V gene's germline CDR1 is MGHDK and CDR2 SYGVNS. Trimming stripped 2 bases from V and 5 bases from J, with 12 bases between. The CDR3 is 14 residues long. The CDR3 DNA reads as TGTGCCAGCAGTGAAGACCCGGGGGGCGAGACCCAGTACTTC. Residues: CASSEDPGGETQYF.

The chain joins TRBV27 to TRBJ2-7; D is unclear. Per germline, CDR1 MNHEY and CDR2 SMNVEV (reference sequence). CDR3 size: 14 residues. With 5 bases removed from V and 2 bases from J, the gap between germline ends came to 13 bases. CDR3 sequence reads: CASSLGLPTYEQYF. The DNA for the CDR3 is TGTGCCAGCAGTCTTGGGCTCCCAACCTACGAGCAGTACTTC.

The CDR3 is CASSYQGGYNEQFF. The CDR3 nucleotides read TGTGCCAGCAGTTACCAAGGTGGCTACAATGAGCAGTTCTTC. The V call is TRBV6-5, the J call TRBJ2-1; D unresolved. The V end was cut by 2 bases, the J end by 3 bases, with 8 bases between. Germline-derived CDR1 and CDR2 are MNHEY and SVGAGI. This CDR3 has 14 amino acids.

CDR3 loop: CASSQPARGSEQYF. The CDR3, as DNA: TGTGCCAGCAGCCAACCCGCCAGGGGGTCCGAGCAGTACTTC. The V call is TRBV7-9, the J call TRBJ2-7, with 7 positions matching TRBD1. The V and J ends lost 5 bases and 6 bases, in that order; junction bases with no gene match: 10. Germline values: CDR1 SEHNR, CDR2 FQNEAQ (reference sequence). The CDR3 consists of 14 residues. The whole variable domain, remainder taken from reference TRBV7-9 and TRBJ2-7, is DTGVSQNPRHKITKRGQNVTFRCDPISEHNRLYWYRQTLGQGPEFLTYFQNEAQLEKSRLLSDRFSAERPKGSFSTLEIQRTEQGDSAMYLCASSQPARGSEQYFGPGTRLTVT.

CDR3 DNA: TGTGCCAGCGGAATAGCGGGTTATATCACCGGGGAGCTGTTTTTT. It is translated as CASGIAGYITGELFF. The V and J genes are TRBV27 and TRBJ2-2; 7 bases are shared with TRBD2. The junction had 10 bases not matched to a gene; V was cut back by 8 bases and J by 4 bases. Germline V gene sequence: CDR1 MNHEY, CDR2 SMNVEV (reference sequence). The CDR3 is made up of 15 amino acids.

The chain employs TRBV2 and TRBJ1-2; D is possibly TRBD1 (5 bases). The germline V and J ends were trimmed by 10 bases and 5 bases, with 14 bases remaining between them. Germline V gene sequence: CDR1 SNHLY, CDR2 FYNNEI. CDR3 length equals 12 residues. CDR3 DNA sequence: TGTGCCATTCAGGGTACGAAGTATGGCTACACCTTC. It yields the protein CAIQGTKYGYTF.

The CDR3 DNA sequence: TGTGCCAGTAGACTTCGACTAGCGGACGGGGGGCGGTACAATGAGCAGTTCTTC. This translates into CASRLRLADGGRYNEQFF. The rearrangement joins TRBV19 to TRBJ2-1, with 9 bases lining up with TRBD2. With V trimmed by 6 bases and J by 4 bases, 16 bases remained unmatched. The CDR3 consists of 18 residues. Germline lookup yields CDR1 LNHDA and CDR2 SQIVND (reference sequence).

The chain has TRBV29-1 and TRBJ1-2; D is possibly TRBD1 (6 bases). Germline V gene data show CDR1 as SQVTM and CDR2 as ANQGSEA. This CDR3 is built from 19 residues. The V end was cut by 5 bases, the J end by 0 bases, with 28 bases between. CDR3 sequence (DNA): TGCAGCGTTCTACCTCGATTTGGGGCAGAGTGGACAGCTAACTATGGCTACACCTTC. Its translation: CSVLPRFGAEWTANYGYTF.

The chain combines TRBV4-3 with TRBJ2-7, with D unresolved. CDR1 and CDR2 (germline): LGHNA, YSLEER. The CDR3 covers 15 residues. Trimming removed 1 base at V and 4 bases at J, with 14 bases between. The CDR3 is CASSQVLSATYEQYF. The CDR3 coding sequence is TGCGCCAGCAGCCAAGTCTTGTCGGCAACATACGAGCAGTACTTC.

This chain links TRBV6-4 with TRBJ1-5; no firm D call. V was trimmed by 7 bases and J by 8 bases, leaving 3 bases between them. From germline, CDR1 is MRHNA and CDR2 SNTAGT. This CDR3 is built from 9 residues. The CDR3 DNA is TGTGCCAGCATTGAGCCCCAGCATTTT. Translation: CASIEPQHF.

J is TRBJ2-7 and V is TRBV13; 9 bases fit TRBD2. With 3 bases clipped from V and 7 bases from J, the junction kept 10 bases outside the gene matches. The CDR3 sequence is 15 residues long. The germline V gene has CDR1 PRHDT and CDR2 FYEKMQ (reference sequence). As DNA, the CDR3 is TGTGCCAGCAGCTTTAGGCGGGAGGGCCGGAGGGAGCAGTACTTC. Translated, it gives CASSFRREGRREQYF.

Comments on this clone: The same CDR3 arises from other DNA sequences in this sample as well. The J gene is TRBJ1-2, the V gene TRBV7-9, with 9 nucleotides matching TRBD1. Germline loops: CDR1 SEHNR, CDR2 FQNEAQ (reference sequence). This CDR3 is built from 13 residues. The junction had 3 bases not matched to a gene; V was cut back by 5 bases and J by 5 bases. The CDR3 reads CASSLGQGYGYTF. In nucleotides, the CDR3 is TGTGCCAGCAGCCTCGGACAGGGGTATGGCTACACCTTC.

As regards this clone: Other DNA sequences from this sample encode an identical CDR3 as well. As DNA, the CDR3 is TGTGCCAGCAGCCTGGGGGCTAACACCGGGGAGCTGTTTTTT. The encoded protein is CASSLGANTGELFF. The rearrangement links TRBV11-2 to TRBJ2-2; possibly TRBD1 for D (6 bases). Looked up from germline, CDR1 is SGHAT and CDR2 is FQNNGV. Trimming pared 5 bases from V and 2 bases from J, leaving 9 bases between. The CDR3 sequence is 14 residues long. Supplemented by reference TRBV11-2 and TRBJ2-2, the full variable domain reads EAGVAQSPRYKIIEKRQSVAFWCNPISGHATLYWYQQILGQGPKLLIQFQNNGVVDDSQLPKDRFSAERLKGVDSTLKIQPAKLEDSAVYLCASSLGANTGELFFGEGSRLTVL.

The chain has TRBV7-3 and TRBJ2-1, with no clear D. This CDR3 is built from 15 residues. Germline values: CDR1 SGHTA, CDR2 FQGTGA. V was shortened by 2 bases and J by 5 bases, with 13 bases between the two germline ends. CDR3 in amino acids: CASSLWGTAHNEQFF. In DNA form, the CDR3 reads TGTGCCAGCAGCTTATGGGGTACTGCCCACAATGAGCAGTTCTTC. The full variable domain, completed using reference TRBV7-3 and TRBJ2-1, is GAGVSQTPSNKVTEKGKYVELRCDPISGHTALYWYRQSLGQGPEFLIYFQGTGAADDSGLPNDRFFAVRPEGSVSTLKIQRTERGDSAVYLCASSLWGTAHNEQFFGPGTRLTVL.

V gene TRBV5-1 combines with J gene TRBJ2-7; D unresolved. In germline, CDR1 is SGHRS, CDR2 YFSETQ. The ends were cut back, 1 base at V and 4 bases at J, with 15 bases in the middle. The CDR3 has 15 residues. The CDR3 DNA is TGCGCCAGCAGCTTGTATCAACAAGTTCGGTACGAGCAGTACTTC. The encoded protein is CASSLYQQVRYEQYF.

The chain is built from TRBV19 and TRBJ2-7; possibly TRBD1 or TRBD2 for D (5 bases each). This CDR3 is built from 14 residues. Trimming stripped 5 bases from V and 3 bases from J, with 14 bases between. Germline CDR1 reads LNHDA; CDR2 reads SQIVND (reference sequence). CDR3 coding DNA: TGTGCCAGTAGTGTCCGGGACGGTGGCTACGAGCAGTACTTC. It codes for CASSVRDGGYEQYF.

The chain uses TRBV5-1 and TRBJ2-2, with 12 positions matching TRBD2. Per germline, CDR1 SGHRS and CDR2 YFSETQ. The CDR3 length is 17 residues. V was clipped by 4 bases and J by 0 bases; unmatched bases: 4. For the CDR3, the DNA is TGCGCCAGCAGCGTGACTAGCGGGAGAACGAACACCGGGGAGCTGTTTTTT. This gives the protein CASSVTSGRTNTGELFF. The whole variable domain, remainder taken from reference TRBV5-1 and TRBJ2-2, is KAGVTQTPRYLIKTRGQQVTLSCSPISGHRSVSWYQQTPGQGLQFLFEYFSETQRNKGNFPGRFSGRQFSNSRSEMNVSTLELGDSALYLCASSVTSGRTNTGELFFGEGSRLTVL.

The CDR3 protein is CASSLGRAGGPPYEQYF. CDR3 DNA: TGTGCCAGCAGCCTAGGTAGAGCGGGAGGGCCCCCCTACGAGCAGTACTTC. The chain couples TRBV7-9 to TRBJ2-7; 10 nucleotides match TRBD2. Germline CDR1 is SEHNR and CDR2 is FQNEAQ (reference sequence). The CDR3 sequence is 17 residues long. Losses at the gene ends were 5 bases for V and 2 bases for J; bases not matched to a gene: 12.